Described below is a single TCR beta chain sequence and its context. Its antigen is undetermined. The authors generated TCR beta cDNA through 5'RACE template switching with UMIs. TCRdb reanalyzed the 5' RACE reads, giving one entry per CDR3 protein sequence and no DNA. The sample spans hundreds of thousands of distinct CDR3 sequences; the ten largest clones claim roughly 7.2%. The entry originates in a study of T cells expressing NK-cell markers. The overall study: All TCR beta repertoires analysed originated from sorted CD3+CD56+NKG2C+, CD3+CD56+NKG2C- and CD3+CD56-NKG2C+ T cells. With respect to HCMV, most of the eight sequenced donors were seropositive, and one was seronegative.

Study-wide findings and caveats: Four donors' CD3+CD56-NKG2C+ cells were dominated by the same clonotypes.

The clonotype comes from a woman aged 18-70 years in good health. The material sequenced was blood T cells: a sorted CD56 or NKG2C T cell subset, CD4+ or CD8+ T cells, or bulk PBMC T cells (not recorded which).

CDR3 sequence reads: CAISETGLAGVDEQYF. J is TRBJ2-7 and V is TRBV10-3; TCRdb proposes TRBD2, but this gene call is untestable without DNA. Germline CDR1 and CDR2: ENHRY and SYGVKD. CDR3 length: 16 residues.